Below, one T cell receptor beta chain is given with its context. Its antigen is still unknown. This specimen belongs to a study of T cell responses to AZD1222 COVID-19 vaccine. Study-wide results and caveats: Clonal diversity may have been underestimated in mostly white British donors. Seropositive at baseline were only a handful of AZD1222 recipients. Repertoire sampling happened only post peak T cell response. Reportedly, nearly half the spike-specific TCRs target unmutated variant regions.

Repertoires were generated with immunoSEQ multiplex PCR, while TCRdb's copy carries only in-frame clones and drops some. The table shows more than 90,000 clones, with around 84% occurring only once. V was clipped by 2 bases and J by 9 bases, with 16 bases between them. CDR1 is LNHNV and CDR2 is YYDKDF in the germline V gene (reference sequence). The CDR3 totals 15 residues. This rearrangement joins TRBV15 to TRBJ1-4, with D possibly being TRBD1 (5 bases). The sequencing here drew on peripheral blood, taken on day 0 of AZD1222 vaccination. This TCR came from an adult in good health. The CDR3 nucleotides are TGTGCCACCAGCAGATCCCAGGGATTTTCTCAAAAACTGTTTTTT. Translation: CATSRSQGFSQKLFF.